The rows below give T cell receptor beta chains drawn from one sample of a study of T cells expressing NK-cell markers. TCRdb re-called the 5' RACE reads and shows each CDR3 protein once, DNA omitted. The table for this sample gives approximately 440,000 distinct CDR3 sequences. The sample was blood T cells: a sorted CD56 or NKG2C T cell subset, CD4+ or CD8+ T cells, or bulk PBMC T cells (not recorded which). These receptors all stem from a woman aged 45-59 years in good health. CDR3s include the opening cysteine and the closing phenylalanine or tryptophan.

j_call v_call cdr3_aa
TRBJ2-5 TRBV15 CATSTNMQETQYF
TRBJ2-2 TRBV11-3 CASSLVSGTSFTGELFF
TRBJ2-5 TRBV5-8 CASSGGGETQYF
TRBJ2-1 TRBV2 CASSTGTSPYLEQFF
TRBJ2-1 TRBV15 CATTEAGGPRREQFF
TRBJ2-1 TRBV4-1 CASSQVPAGTAYYNEQFF
TRBJ2-3 TRBV5-6 CASSFSGDRVTDTQYF
TRBJ1-1 TRBV5-6 CASSRINRGANTEAFF
TRBJ2-1 TRBV28 CATRAGGPRDEQFF
TRBJ1-2 TRBV5-1 CASSPGGKDYGYTF
TRBJ2-1 TRBV6-2/TRBV6-3 CASRGLAGNEQFF
TRBJ2-7 TRBV27 CASSLTLLAGSFYEQYF
TRBJ2-1 TRBV24-1 CATSDRGLAGENEQFF
TRBJ2-1 TRBV18 CASSPAGGGEQFF
TRBJ1-5 TRBV27 CASSLSGPNPRPQHF
TRBJ2-1 TRBV7-9 CASSLEIRDNEQFF